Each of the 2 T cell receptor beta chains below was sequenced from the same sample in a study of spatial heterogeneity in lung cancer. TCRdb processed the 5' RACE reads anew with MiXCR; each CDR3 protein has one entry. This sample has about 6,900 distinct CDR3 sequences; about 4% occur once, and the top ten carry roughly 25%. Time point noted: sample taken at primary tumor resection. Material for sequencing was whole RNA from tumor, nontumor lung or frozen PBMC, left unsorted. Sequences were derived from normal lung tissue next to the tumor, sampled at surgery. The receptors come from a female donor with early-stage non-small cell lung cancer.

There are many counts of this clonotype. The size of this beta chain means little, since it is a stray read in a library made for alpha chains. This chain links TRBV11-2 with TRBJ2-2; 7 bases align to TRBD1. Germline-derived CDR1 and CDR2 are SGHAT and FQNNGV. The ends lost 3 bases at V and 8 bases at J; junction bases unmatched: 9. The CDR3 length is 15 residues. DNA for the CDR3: TGTGCCAGCAGCTTTTACCGGGACAGCGTGGGGGAGCTGTTTTTT. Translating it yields CASSFYRDSVGELFF.

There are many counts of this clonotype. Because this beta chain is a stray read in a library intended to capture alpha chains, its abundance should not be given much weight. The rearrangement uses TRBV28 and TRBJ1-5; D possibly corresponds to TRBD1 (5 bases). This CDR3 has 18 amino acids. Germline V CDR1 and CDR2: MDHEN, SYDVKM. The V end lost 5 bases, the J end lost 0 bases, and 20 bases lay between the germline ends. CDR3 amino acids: CASSLRTHSGYSNQPQHF. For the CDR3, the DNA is TGTGCCAGCAGTCTCAGGACACATTCGGGATATAGCAATCAGCCCCAGCATTTT.